This note documents a single T cell receptor (beta chain) sequence. Additional DNA sequences in this sample encode the identical CDR3. Assay: immunoSEQ multiplex PCR; the TCRdb copy retains only in-frame clones and omits some. The sample lists some 2 million clones, 85% to 95% occurring once. This specimen belongs to a study of shared clonotypes between healthy human individuals. The sequenced sample consisted of naive CD4+ T cells sorted from blood. Subset indicated: CD45RA+ positively selected. This TCR came from a young man in good health.

CDR3 sequence reads: CASSFGQGNQPQHF. The CDR3 DNA follows: TGTGCCAGCAGCTTCGGACAGGGTAATCAGCCCCAGCATTTT. The chain employs TRBV7-9 and TRBJ1-5; 8 bases match TRBD1. J gave up 4 bases and V 3 bases, and 2 bases lay outside the gene matches. CDR1 is SEHNR and CDR2 is FQNEAQ in the germline V gene (reference sequence). This CDR3 is built from 14 residues.